The 11 T cell receptor beta chains in this list originate from one sample, sequenced in a study of patients and donors after allogeneic stem cell transplantation. TCRdb reprocessed the RT-PCR reads via MiXCR and lists one record per CDR3 protein. The top ten clones hold 33% of a sample with 150,000 to 200,000 distinct CDR3 sequences, around two fifths of them seen once. The material sequenced was blood, either unsorted or a sorted T cell fraction (not recorded which). The receptor source for this set is a human donor who was either an allogeneic HSCT recipient or a stem cell or donor lymphocyte infusion donor (not recorded which). It is not recorded whose cells these are; they may come from a transplant donor.

V usage is TRBV12-3 or TRBV12-4 and J usage is TRBJ1-5, with D unclear. Trimming took off 1 base at V and 7 bases at J, with 11 bases between the two ends. The CDR3 covers 14 residues. CDR3 coding DNA: TGTGCCAGCAGTTTAGGTTCAGGTGGCCAGCCCCAGCATTTT. This codes for CASSLGSGGQPQHF.

V is TRBV6-1 and J is TRBJ2-1; 12 bases line up with TRBD2. CDR3 length equals 15 residues. Germline CDR1 MNHNS, CDR2 SASEGT. J lost 5 bases, V lost 6 bases, and 5 bases had no gene match. In nucleotides, the CDR3 is TGTGCCAGCAGCGATGGACTAGCGGGAAACAATGAGCAGTTCTTC. Translated: CASSDGLAGNNEQFF.

The V gene is TRBV24-1, the J gene TRBJ1-4, with D hard to call. The CDR3 extends over 13 amino acids. CDR1 and CDR2 from the germline V gene are KGHDR and SFDVKD. V lost 0 bases and J lost 8, with 6 bases in between. This CDR3 reads CATSDLEEEKLFF. The CDR3, as DNA: TGTGCCACCAGTGATTTGGAGGAGGAAAAACTGTTTTTT.

The rearrangement joins TRBV29-1 to TRBJ2-3, with TRBD2 matching over 9 bases. This CDR3 spans 12 amino acids. Germline assignment: CDR1 SQVTM and CDR2 ANQGSEA. This CDR3 reads CSEREVTDTQYF. The DNA for the CDR3 is TGCAGTGAGCGGGAGGTCACAGATACGCAGTATTTT.

This clonotype was observed a few times. The chain recombines TRBV19 with TRBJ2-1; 8 nucleotides match TRBD2. The J segment lost 6 bases and the V segment lost 5 bases, leaving 6 bases of the junction unmatched. CDR1 and CDR2 (germline): LNHDA, SQIVND (reference sequence). The CDR3 is 14 residues long. The CDR3 loop is CASSPAGGRNEQFF. The CDR3 DNA follows: TGTGCCAGTAGTCCGGCGGGAGGTCGCAATGAGCAGTTCTTC.

The V gene is TRBV9, the J gene TRBJ1-2; possible D gene TRBD1, 5 bases. The germline CDR1 and CDR2 sequences are SGDLS and YYNGEE. Trimming removed 3 bases from V and 4 bases from J, with 16 bases in between. This CDR3 contains 15 residues. The CDR3 coding sequence is TGTGCCAGCAGCGGGGACCAGGGTCGGAGCTATGGCTACACCTTC. It translates to CASSGDQGRSYGYTF.

This clonotype was counted a few times. The genes are TRBV7-2 and TRBJ1-1, with TRBD1 as a possible D gene (5 bases). CDR3 size: 15 residues. Trimming left V 1 base short and J 5 bases short, with 14 bases between. Germline V gene lookup returns CDR1 SGHTA and CDR2 FQGNSA. The CDR3 loop reads CASSLVGQGPTEAFF. DNA of the CDR3: TGTGCCAGCAGCTTAGTAGGCCAGGGCCCTACTGAAGCTTTCTTT.

V and J are TRBV6-4 and TRBJ2-1, with 7 bases lining up with TRBD1. The CDR3 extends over 12 amino acids. Per germline, CDR1 MRHNA and CDR2 SNTAGT. With 10 bases clipped from V and 8 bases from J, the junction kept 8 bases outside the gene matches. The CDR3 bases are TGTGCCATTCAACAGGGGACCCATGAGCAGTTCTTC. This encodes CAIQQGTHEQFF.

The rearrangement links TRBV14 to TRBJ2-7; D is ambiguous. The CDR3 loop spans 14 amino acids. Germline CDR1 and CDR2: SGHDN and FVKESK. The ends were cut back, 0 bases at V and 3 bases at J, with 9 bases in the middle. The CDR3 loop reads CASSQDHGLYEQYF. For the CDR3, the DNA is TGTGCCAGCAGCCAAGACCACGGCCTCTACGAGCAGTACTTC.

The chain carries TRBV7-9 and TRBJ2-1; possible D gene TRBD1, 6 bases. CDR3 length: 15 residues. Germline V CDR1 and CDR2: SEHNR, FQNEAQ (reference sequence). The V end was cut by 5 bases, the J end by 8 bases, with 19 bases between. The CDR3 nucleotides are TGTGCCAGCAGCCCACTATTCACCAGGGGCGATGAGCAGTTCTTC. It encodes CASSPLFTRGDEQFF.

The chain has TRBV9 and TRBJ2-2; 7 nucleotides agree with TRBD2. The CDR3 runs to 15 residues. In germline, CDR1 is SGDLS, CDR2 YYNGEE. J gave up 7 bases and V 2 bases, and 8 bases lay outside the gene matches. The CDR3: CASSVREGLGGELFF. Here the CDR3 DNA reads TGTGCCAGCAGCGTTAGGGAGGGCCTAGGCGGGGAGCTGTTTTTT.